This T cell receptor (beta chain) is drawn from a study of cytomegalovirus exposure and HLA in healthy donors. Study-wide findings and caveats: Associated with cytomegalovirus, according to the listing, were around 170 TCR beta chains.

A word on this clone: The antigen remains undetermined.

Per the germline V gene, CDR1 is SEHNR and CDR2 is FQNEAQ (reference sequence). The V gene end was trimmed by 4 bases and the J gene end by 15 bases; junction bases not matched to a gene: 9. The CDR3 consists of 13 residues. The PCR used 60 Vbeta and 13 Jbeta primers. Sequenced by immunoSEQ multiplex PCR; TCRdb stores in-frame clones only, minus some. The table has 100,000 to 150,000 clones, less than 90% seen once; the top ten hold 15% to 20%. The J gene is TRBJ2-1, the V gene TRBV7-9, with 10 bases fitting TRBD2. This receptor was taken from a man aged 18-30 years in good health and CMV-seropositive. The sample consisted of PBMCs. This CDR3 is CASSSLAGGLGFF. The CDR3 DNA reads TGTGCCAGCAGCTCATTAGCGGGGGGACTAGGGTTCTTC.